The subject of this entry is one T cell receptor beta chain. As yet, its antigen is unknown. Sequenced by immunoSEQ multiplex PCR; TCRdb stores in-frame clones only, minus some. The data hold some 110,000 clones, with approximately 80% observed a single time. Germline CDR1 is SGHTA and CDR2 is FQGNSA. V lost 4 bases, J lost 2 bases, and 1 base stayed unmatched. The CDR3 totals 14 residues. The data are from a study of radiotherapy plus CTLA-4 blockade in lung cancer. Across the whole study: Objective response rate was around 19%; disease control rate, 31%. Study-level findings and limits: Increased serum interferon-beta after radiation also reportedly predicted response strongly. Following radiotherapy plus ipilimumab, tumor-derived TCR clones expanded in the blood.

The chain employs TRBV7-2 and TRBJ1-3; 8 bases line up with TRBD1. The sequencing used peripheral blood, collected from a patient treated with radiotherapy plus ipilimumab. This TCR was sampled from a human donor with non-small cell lung cancer that progressed on radiotherapy plus ipilimumab. Some clones in this sample may be carry-over from other donors' samples. The CDR3 bases are TGTGCCAGCAGCTCACAGGGGGCTGGAAACACCATATATTTT. It encodes CASSSQGAGNTIYF.